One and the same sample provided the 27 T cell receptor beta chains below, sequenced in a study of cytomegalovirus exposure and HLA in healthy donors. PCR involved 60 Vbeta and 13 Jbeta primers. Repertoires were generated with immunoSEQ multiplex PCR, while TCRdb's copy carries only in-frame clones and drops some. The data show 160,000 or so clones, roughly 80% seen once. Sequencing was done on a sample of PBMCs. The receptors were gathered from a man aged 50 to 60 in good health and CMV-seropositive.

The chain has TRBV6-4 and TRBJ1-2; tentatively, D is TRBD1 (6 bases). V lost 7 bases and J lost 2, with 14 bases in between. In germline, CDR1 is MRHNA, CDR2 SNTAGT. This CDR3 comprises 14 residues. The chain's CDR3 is CASKRLDRNYGYTF. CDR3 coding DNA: TGTGCCAGCAAGCGCCTAGACAGGAACTATGGCTACACCTTC.

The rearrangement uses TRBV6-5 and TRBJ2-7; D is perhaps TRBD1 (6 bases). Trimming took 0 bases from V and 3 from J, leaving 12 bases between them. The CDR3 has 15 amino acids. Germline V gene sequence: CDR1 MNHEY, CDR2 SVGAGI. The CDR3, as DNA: TGTGCCAGCAGTTACTCGGGTCGGGACAACTACGAGCAGTACTTC. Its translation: CASSYSGRDNYEQYF.

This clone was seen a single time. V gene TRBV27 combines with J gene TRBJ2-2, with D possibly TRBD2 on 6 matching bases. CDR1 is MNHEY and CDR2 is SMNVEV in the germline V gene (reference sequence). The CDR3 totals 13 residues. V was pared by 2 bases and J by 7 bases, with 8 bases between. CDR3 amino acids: CASSLRRDGELFF. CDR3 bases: TGTGCCAGCAGTTTACGGCGGGACGGGGAGCTGTTTTTT.

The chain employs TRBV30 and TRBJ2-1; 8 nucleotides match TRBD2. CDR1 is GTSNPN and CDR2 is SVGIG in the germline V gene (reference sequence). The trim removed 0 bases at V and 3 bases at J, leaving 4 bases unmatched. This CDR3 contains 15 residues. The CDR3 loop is CAWSVQAGVYNEQFF. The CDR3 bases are TGTGCCTGGAGTGTACAAGCGGGGGTCTACAATGAGCAGTTCTTC.

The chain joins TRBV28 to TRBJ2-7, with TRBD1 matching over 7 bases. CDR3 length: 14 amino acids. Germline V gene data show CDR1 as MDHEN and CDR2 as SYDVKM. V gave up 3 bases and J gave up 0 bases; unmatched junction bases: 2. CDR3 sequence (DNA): TGTGCCAGCAGTTTCACAGGGGACTCCTACGAGCAGTACTTC. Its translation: CASSFTGDSYEQYF. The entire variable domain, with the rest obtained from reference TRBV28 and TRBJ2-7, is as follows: DVKVTQSSRYLVKRTGEKVFLECVQDMDHENMFWYRQDPGLGLRLIYFSYDVKMKEKGDIPEGYSVSREKKERFSLILESASTNQTSMYLCASSFTGDSYEQYFGPGTRLTVT.

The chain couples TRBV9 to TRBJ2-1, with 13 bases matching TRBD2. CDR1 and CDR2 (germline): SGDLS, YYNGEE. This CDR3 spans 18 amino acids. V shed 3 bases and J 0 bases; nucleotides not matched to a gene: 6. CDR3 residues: CASSGTSGGAGSYNEQFF. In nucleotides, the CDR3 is TGTGCCAGCAGCGGAACTAGCGGGGGGGCCGGCTCCTACAATGAGCAGTTCTTC.

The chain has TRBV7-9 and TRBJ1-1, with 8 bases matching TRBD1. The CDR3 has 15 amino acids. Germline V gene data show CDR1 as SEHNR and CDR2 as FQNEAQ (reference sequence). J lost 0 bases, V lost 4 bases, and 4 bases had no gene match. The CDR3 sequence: CASSSRTGMNTEAFF. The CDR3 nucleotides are TGTGCCAGCAGCTCGAGGACAGGGATGAACACTGAAGCTTTCTTT.

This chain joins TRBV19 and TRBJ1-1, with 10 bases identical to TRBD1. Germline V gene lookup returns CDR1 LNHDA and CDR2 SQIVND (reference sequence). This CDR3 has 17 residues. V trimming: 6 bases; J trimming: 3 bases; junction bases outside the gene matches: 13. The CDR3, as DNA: TGTGCCAGTAGCCACACCTCCGGGACAGGGGTGTACACTGAAGCTTTCTTT. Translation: CASSHTSGTGVYTEAFF.

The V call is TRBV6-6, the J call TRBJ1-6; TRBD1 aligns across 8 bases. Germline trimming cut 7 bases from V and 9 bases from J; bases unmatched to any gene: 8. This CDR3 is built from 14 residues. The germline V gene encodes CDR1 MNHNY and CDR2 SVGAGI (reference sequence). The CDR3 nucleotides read TGTGCCAGCAACATTCAGGGGGCCGGTTCACCCCTCCACTTT. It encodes CASNIQGAGSPLHF.

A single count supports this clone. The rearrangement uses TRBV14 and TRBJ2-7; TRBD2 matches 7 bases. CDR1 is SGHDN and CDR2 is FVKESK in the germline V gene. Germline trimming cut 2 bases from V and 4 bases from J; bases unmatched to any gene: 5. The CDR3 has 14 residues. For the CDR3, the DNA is TGTGCCAGCAGCCAATTGAGCGGGGTTTACGAGCAGTACTTC. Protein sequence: CASSQLSGVYEQYF.

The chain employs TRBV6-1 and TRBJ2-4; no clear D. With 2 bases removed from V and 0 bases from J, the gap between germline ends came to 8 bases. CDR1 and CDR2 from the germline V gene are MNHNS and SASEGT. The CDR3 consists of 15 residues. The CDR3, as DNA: TGTGCCAGCAGTGAACAGGTGGTAGCCAAAAACATTCAGTACTTC. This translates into CASSEQVVAKNIQYF.

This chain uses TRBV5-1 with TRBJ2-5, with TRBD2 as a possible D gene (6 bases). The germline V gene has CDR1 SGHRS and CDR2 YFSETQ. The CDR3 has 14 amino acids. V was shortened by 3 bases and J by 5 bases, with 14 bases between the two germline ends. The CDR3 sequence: CASSSGTRGETQYF. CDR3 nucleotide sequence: TGCGCCAGCAGCTCCGGCACCCGGGGGGAGACCCAGTACTTC.

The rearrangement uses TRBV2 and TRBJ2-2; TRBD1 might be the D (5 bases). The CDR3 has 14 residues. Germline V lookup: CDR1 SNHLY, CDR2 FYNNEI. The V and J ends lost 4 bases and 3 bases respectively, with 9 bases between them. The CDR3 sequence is CASSGVGDTGELFF. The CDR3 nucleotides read TGTGCCAGCAGTGGGGTAGGGGACACCGGGGAGCTGTTTTTT.

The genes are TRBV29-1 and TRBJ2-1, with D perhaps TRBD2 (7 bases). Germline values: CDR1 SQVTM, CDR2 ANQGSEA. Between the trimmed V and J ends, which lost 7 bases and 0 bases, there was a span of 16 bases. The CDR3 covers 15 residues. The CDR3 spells CSAYAGDTSYNEQFF. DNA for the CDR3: TGCAGCGCATACGCGGGGGACACCTCCTACAATGAGCAGTTCTTC.

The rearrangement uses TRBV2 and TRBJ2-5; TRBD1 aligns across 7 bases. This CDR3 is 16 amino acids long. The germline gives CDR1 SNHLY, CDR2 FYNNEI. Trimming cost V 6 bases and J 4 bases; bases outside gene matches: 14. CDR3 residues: CASSITGVRSVETQYF. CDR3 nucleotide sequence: TGTGCCAGCAGCATAACAGGGGTGAGGTCGGTAGAGACCCAGTACTTC. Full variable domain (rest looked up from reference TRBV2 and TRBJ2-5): EPEVTQTPSHQVTQMGQEVILRCVPISNHLYFYWYRQILGQKVEFLVSFYNNEISEKSEIFDDQFSVERPDGSNFTLKIRSTKLEDSAMYFCASSITGVRSVETQYFGPGTRLLVL.

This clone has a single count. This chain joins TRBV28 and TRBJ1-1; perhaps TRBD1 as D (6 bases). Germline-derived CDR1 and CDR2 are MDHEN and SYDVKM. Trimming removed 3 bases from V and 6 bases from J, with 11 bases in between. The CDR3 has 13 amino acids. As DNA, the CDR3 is TGTGCCAGCAGTTTGTTGGGGGCCGCTGAAGCTTTCTTT. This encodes CASSLLGAAEAFF.

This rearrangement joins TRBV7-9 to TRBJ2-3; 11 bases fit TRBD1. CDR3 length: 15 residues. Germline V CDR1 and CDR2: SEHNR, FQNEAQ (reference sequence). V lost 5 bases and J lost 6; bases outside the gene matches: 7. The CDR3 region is CASSRGQGVSDTQYF. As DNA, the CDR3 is TGTGCCAGCAGCAGGGGACAGGGGGTATCTGATACGCAGTATTTT.

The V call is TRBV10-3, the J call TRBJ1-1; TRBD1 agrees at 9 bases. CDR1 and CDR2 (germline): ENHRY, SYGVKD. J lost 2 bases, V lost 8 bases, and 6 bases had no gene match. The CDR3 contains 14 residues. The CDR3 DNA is TGTGCCATCGGACAGGGGTCCGGAAACACTGAAGCTTTCTTT. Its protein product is CAIGQGSGNTEAFF.

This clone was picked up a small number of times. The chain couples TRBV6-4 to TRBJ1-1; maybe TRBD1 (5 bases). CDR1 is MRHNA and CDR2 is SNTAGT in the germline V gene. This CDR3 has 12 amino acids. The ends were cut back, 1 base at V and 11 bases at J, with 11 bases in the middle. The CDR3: CASSDWAGNAFF. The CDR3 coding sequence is TGTGCCAGCAGTGACTGGGCAGGGAACGCTTTCTTT.

This CDR3 reads CASSLEGANTEAFF. The CDR3 coding sequence is TGTGCCAGCAGCTTAGAAGGAGCGAACACTGAAGCTTTCTTT. The chain recombines TRBV7-6 with TRBJ1-1; D gene ambiguous. The V end was cut by 1 base, the J end by 1 base, with 7 bases between. Germline CDR1 reads SGHVS; CDR2 reads FNYEAQ. The length of the CDR3 is 14 residues.

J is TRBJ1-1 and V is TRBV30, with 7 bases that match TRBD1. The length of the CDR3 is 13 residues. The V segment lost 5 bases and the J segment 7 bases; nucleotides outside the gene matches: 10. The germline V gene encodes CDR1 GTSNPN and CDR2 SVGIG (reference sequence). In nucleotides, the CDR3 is TGTGCCTGGGAGGAATCCGGGACAGATGAAGCTTTCTTT. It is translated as CAWEESGTDEAFF.

The chain's CDR3 is CSAERQGTQYF. The CDR3 nucleotides are TGCAGTGCAGAGAGACAGGGAACGCAGTATTTT. The chain recombines TRBV20-1 with TRBJ2-3; TRBD1 aligns across 7 bases. CDR1 and CDR2 (germline): DFQATT, SNEGSKA (reference sequence). Germline trimming cut 6 bases from V and 9 bases from J; bases unmatched to any gene: 6. The CDR3 sequence is 11 residues long.

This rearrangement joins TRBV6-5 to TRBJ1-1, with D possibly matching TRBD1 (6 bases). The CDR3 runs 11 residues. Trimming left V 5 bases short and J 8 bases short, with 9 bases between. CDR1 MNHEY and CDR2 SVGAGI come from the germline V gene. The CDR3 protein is CASSADREAFF. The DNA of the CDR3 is TGTGCCAGCAGTGCGGACAGAGAAGCTTTCTTT.

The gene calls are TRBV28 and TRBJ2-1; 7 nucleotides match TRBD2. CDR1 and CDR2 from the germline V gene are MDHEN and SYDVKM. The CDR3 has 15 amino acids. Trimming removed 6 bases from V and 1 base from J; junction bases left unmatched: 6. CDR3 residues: CASSLADRSYNEQFF. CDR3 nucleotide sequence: TGTGCCAGCAGCCTAGCGGACCGTTCCTACAATGAGCAGTTCTTC.

This chain's CDR3 is CASSPQGADEQYF. CDR3 nucleotides: TGCGCCAGCAGCCCACAGGGGGCGGACGAGCAGTACTTC. The chain links TRBV4-1 to TRBJ2-7; 9 bases match TRBD1. This CDR3 spans 13 amino acids. Per germline, CDR1 MGHRA and CDR2 YSYEKL. V shed 4 bases, J shed 5 bases, and the junction held 3 bases outside the gene matches.

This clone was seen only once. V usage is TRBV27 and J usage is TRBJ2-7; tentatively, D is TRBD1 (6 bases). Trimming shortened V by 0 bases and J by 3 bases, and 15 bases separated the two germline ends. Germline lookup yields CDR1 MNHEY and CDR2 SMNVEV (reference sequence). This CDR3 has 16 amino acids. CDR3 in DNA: TGTGCCAGCAGTTTATCGGGCCAGGGGCGCTACTACGAGCAGTACTTC. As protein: CASSLSGQGRYYEQYF.

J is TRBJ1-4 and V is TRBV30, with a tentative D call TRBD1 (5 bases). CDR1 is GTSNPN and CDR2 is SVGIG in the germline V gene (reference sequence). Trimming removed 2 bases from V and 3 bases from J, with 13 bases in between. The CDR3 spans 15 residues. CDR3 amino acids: CAWSQPGLSNEKLFF. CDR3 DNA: TGTGCCTGGAGTCAACCGGGACTTTCTAATGAAAAACTGTTTTTT.